The rows below give T cell receptor beta chains drawn from one sample of a study of neurological immune-mediated disorders. TCRdb re-analysed the 5' RACE reads in MiXCR, keeping a single row per CDR3 protein. The profile shows 65,000 to 90,000 distinct CDR3 sequences, under 13% of them singletons. The sequenced sample was PBMCs. All receptors come from a man between 35 and 55 years old in good health. Each CDR3 is given with its conserved first and last residue. The order of the fields is J gene, D gene, V gene, clone size, CDR3 DNA, CDR3 protein. The D gene is left open where the match is weak. Size tells how often a clone was seen (once, few, many) or the class of an expanded clone, and some rows leave it out.

J gene: TRBJ2-7; D gene: NA; V gene: TRBV20-1; clone size: NA; CDR3 DNA: TGCAGTGCTAGTTCCCCTAGCGTGGGGGAGCAGTACTTC; CDR3 protein: CSASSPSVGEQYF
J gene: TRBJ2-3; D gene: NA; V gene: TRBV14; clone size: NA; CDR3 DNA: TGTGCCAGCAGCCAGTTGAATGACAGGCCTAGCACAGATACGCAGTATTTT; CDR3 protein: CASSQLNDRPSTDTQYF
J gene: TRBJ1-1; D gene: NA; V gene: TRBV5-1; clone size: many; CDR3 DNA: TGCGCCAGCAGCTTGTGGTCAGCCTCAGGGGTTGCTGAAGCTTTCTTT; CDR3 protein: CASSLWSASGVAEAFF
J gene: TRBJ1-5; D gene: TRBD1; V gene: TRBV18; clone size: NA; CDR3 DNA: TGTGCCAGCTCAGCGACAGGGTCCGACCAGCCCCAGCATTTT; CDR3 protein: CASSATGSDQPQHF
J gene: TRBJ2-1; D gene: NA; V gene: TRBV5-1; clone size: many; CDR3 DNA: TGCGCCAGCAGCTTGTGGGTTAACAATGAGCAGTTCTTC; CDR3 protein: CASSLWVNNEQFF
J gene: TRBJ1-1; D gene: NA; V gene: TRBV6-5; clone size: many; CDR3 DNA: TGTGCCAGCAGTTACACTCAGGGGAACACTGAAGCTTTCTTT; CDR3 protein: CASSYTQGNTEAFF
J gene: TRBJ1-5; D gene: NA; V gene: TRBV3-1; clone size: many; CDR3 DNA: TGTGCCAGCAGCCAAGAGGTAGGGTCACCGCCCCAGCATTTT; CDR3 protein: CASSQEVGSPPQHF
J gene: TRBJ2-6; D gene: NA; V gene: TRBV12-3/TRBV12-4; clone size: many; CDR3 DNA: TGTGCCAGCAGTTTACGGGATGGGGGCTCTGGGGCCAACGTCCTGACTTTC; CDR3 protein: CASSLRDGGSGANVLTF
J gene: TRBJ2-1; D gene: TRBD2; V gene: TRBV29-1; clone size: many; CDR3 DNA: TGCAGCGTCGCGACTAGCGGGAGGGATCTCTACAATGAGCAGTTCTTC; CDR3 protein: CSVATSGRDLYNEQFF
J gene: TRBJ1-2; D gene: TRBD1; V gene: TRBV29-1; clone size: many; CDR3 DNA: TGCAGCGTTGAGCGACAGGGGTATGGCTACACCTTC; CDR3 protein: CSVERQGYGYTF
J gene: TRBJ2-3; D gene: NA; V gene: TRBV24-1; clone size: many; CDR3 DNA: TGTGCCACCAGTGATCCGGGAGAAGTAGATACGCAGTATTTT; CDR3 protein: CATSDPGEVDTQYF
J gene: TRBJ2-7; D gene: TRBD2; V gene: TRBV29-1; clone size: many; CDR3 DNA: TGCAGCGTTGAAAACCAAGCGGGAGCTTCTGGCGAGCAGTACTTC; CDR3 protein: CSVENQAGASGEQYF
J gene: TRBJ2-7; D gene: TRBD1; V gene: TRBV5-1; clone size: NA; CDR3 DNA: TGCGCCAGCAGCTCATTCCTGACCGGGACAGGGGGGAACGAGCAGTACTTC; CDR3 protein: CASSSFLTGTGGNEQYF
J gene: TRBJ2-7; D gene: TRBD2; V gene: TRBV28; clone size: few; CDR3 DNA: TGTGCCAGCAGTTTCGGACTAGCGGAGGAGCAGTACTTC; CDR3 protein: CASSFGLAEEQYF
J gene: TRBJ1-4; D gene: NA; V gene: TRBV18; clone size: few; CDR3 DNA: TGTGCCAGCTCACCGGCTGGACAGAGCGAAAAACTGTTTTTT; CDR3 protein: CASSPAGQSEKLFF
J gene: TRBJ2-2; D gene: NA; V gene: TRBV5-1; clone size: many; CDR3 DNA: TGCGCCAGCAGCTTGGCCCTAGGAGGGAACACCGGGGAGCTGTTTTTT; CDR3 protein: CASSLALGGNTGELFF
J gene: TRBJ2-7; D gene: NA; V gene: TRBV20-1; clone size: many; CDR3 DNA: TGCAGTGCTAGAGAGGGAGCTGGGGAGCAGTACTTC; CDR3 protein: CSAREGAGEQYF
J gene: TRBJ2-7; D gene: TRBD1; V gene: TRBV28; clone size: many; CDR3 DNA: TGTGCCAGCACCGCGGGACAGGGGCACGAGCAGTACTTC; CDR3 protein: CASTAGQGHEQYF
J gene: TRBJ1-1; D gene: NA; V gene: TRBV5-4; clone size: many; CDR3 DNA: TGTGCCAGCAGCCCGCGGGGTGGGGGAAACACTGAAGCTTTCTTT; CDR3 protein: CASSPRGGGNTEAFF
J gene: TRBJ1-4; D gene: NA; V gene: TRBV3-1; clone size: many; CDR3 DNA: TGTGCCAGCAGCCAACAGACAGGAGGCCATGAAAAACTGTTTTTT; CDR3 protein: CASSQQTGGHEKLFF
J gene: TRBJ2-5; D gene: NA; V gene: TRBV5-1; clone size: few; CDR3 DNA: TGCGCCAGTAACAGGGAGCAAGAGACCCAGTACTTC; CDR3 protein: CASNREQETQYF
J gene: TRBJ2-2; D gene: NA; V gene: TRBV2; clone size: NA; CDR3 DNA: TGTGCCAGCAGTGTTGCCCAGACGACCGGGGAGCTGTTTTTT; CDR3 protein: CASSVAQTTGELFF
J gene: TRBJ2-2; D gene: NA; V gene: TRBV5-1; clone size: many; CDR3 DNA: TGCGCCAGCAGCTTGCGAAGGGGGAACACCGGGGAGCTGTTTTTT; CDR3 protein: CASSLRRGNTGELFF
J gene: TRBJ2-7; D gene: TRBD1; V gene: TRBV6-6; clone size: few; CDR3 DNA: TGTGCCTCCAACCGGGACAGGGGTTACGAGCAGTACTTC; CDR3 protein: CASNRDRGYEQYF
J gene: TRBJ1-2; D gene: NA; V gene: TRBV29-1; clone size: many; CDR3 DNA: TGCAGCGTGGCTGGAGGGCAGCCCTCTAACTATGGCTACACCTTC; CDR3 protein: CSVAGGQPSNYGYTF
J gene: TRBJ1-1; D gene: NA; V gene: TRBV5-1; clone size: many; CDR3 DNA: TGCGCCAGCAGCTTGGAGCTGATGAACACTGAAGCTTTCTTT; CDR3 protein: CASSLELMNTEAFF
J gene: TRBJ1-6; D gene: NA; V gene: TRBV7-3; clone size: many; CDR3 DNA: TGTGCCAGCAGCTTAATTGGTAGGGGATCTGCTAATTCACCCCTCCACTTT; CDR3 protein: CASSLIGRGSANSPLHF
J gene: TRBJ2-5; D gene: NA; V gene: TRBV10-3; clone size: many; CDR3 DNA: TGTGCCATCAGTGGGACGGGGAGTCCAAGAATGACCCAGTACTTC; CDR3 protein: CAISGTGSPRMTQYF
J gene: TRBJ1-6; D gene: NA; V gene: TRBV12-5; clone size: many; CDR3 DNA: TGTGCTAGTGGTTTATCGGGGGCTAATTCACCCCTCCACTTT; CDR3 protein: CASGLSGANSPLHF
J gene: TRBJ2-1; D gene: NA; V gene: TRBV27; clone size: many; CDR3 DNA: TGTGCCAGCAGTTTTATTAGCGGTGAGCAGTTCTTC; CDR3 protein: CASSFISGEQFF
J gene: TRBJ1-1; D gene: NA; V gene: TRBV5-1; clone size: many; CDR3 DNA: TGCGCCAGCAGCTTGGCGGACAACACTGAAGCTTTCTTT; CDR3 protein: CASSLADNTEAFF
J gene: TRBJ1-6; D gene: NA; V gene: TRBV6-5; clone size: many; CDR3 DNA: TGTGCCAGCAGTTACGATAGGGAGGGTTCACCCCTCCACTTT; CDR3 protein: CASSYDREGSPLHF
J gene: TRBJ1-1; D gene: NA; V gene: TRBV7-9; clone size: many; CDR3 DNA: TGTGCCAGCAACGAGATTGGACCCCCCATGAACACTGAAGCTTTCTTT; CDR3 protein: CASNEIGPPMNTEAFF
J gene: TRBJ2-7; D gene: NA; V gene: TRBV15; clone size: many; CDR3 DNA: TGTGCCACCAGCAGAGACAGGTACGAGCAGTACTTC; CDR3 protein: CATSRDRYEQYF
J gene: TRBJ2-2; D gene: NA; V gene: TRBV24-1; clone size: many; CDR3 DNA: TGTGCCACCAGTGGAGGGCCCGGGGAGCTGTTTTTT; CDR3 protein: CATSGGPGELFF
J gene: TRBJ2-7; D gene: NA; V gene: TRBV7-3; clone size: NA; CDR3 DNA: TGTGCCAGCAGCTTGGGCCACCCGTCGGAGCAGTACTTC; CDR3 protein: CASSLGHPSEQYF
J gene: TRBJ1-1; D gene: NA; V gene: TRBV20-1; clone size: many; CDR3 DNA: TGCAGTGCTAGAGTGGGTCCTGAAGCTTTCTTT; CDR3 protein: CSARVGPEAFF
J gene: TRBJ2-7; D gene: NA; V gene: TRBV6-5; clone size: many; CDR3 DNA: TGTGCCAGCAGTTACAACAGGGATCCAACCTACGAGCAGTACTTC; CDR3 protein: CASSYNRDPTYEQYF
J gene: TRBJ2-5; D gene: NA; V gene: TRBV12-3/TRBV12-4; clone size: many; CDR3 DNA: TGTGCCAGCACCCTCTGGGGCGAGACCCAGTACTTC; CDR3 protein: CASTLWGETQYF
J gene: TRBJ2-7; D gene: NA; V gene: TRBV7-9; clone size: many; CDR3 DNA: TGTGCCAGCAGCTTCCAGGGGCCCGAGCAGTACTTC; CDR3 protein: CASSFQGPEQYF
J gene: TRBJ1-1; D gene: TRBD1; V gene: TRBV7-9; clone size: NA; CDR3 DNA: TGTGCCAGCAGCTCGACAGGGAAAGCTTTCTTT; CDR3 protein: CASSSTGKAFF
J gene: TRBJ2-3; D gene: NA; V gene: TRBV5-1; clone size: many; CDR3 DNA: TGCGCCAGCCGCTCAGGGGACACAGATACGCAGTATTTT; CDR3 protein: CASRSGDTDTQYF
J gene: TRBJ1-1; D gene: NA; V gene: TRBV12-2; clone size: many; CDR3 DNA: TGTGCAAGTCGCTTAGGGGGTCGGACCCAGAACACTGAAGCTTTCTTT; CDR3 protein: CASRLGGRTQNTEAFF
J gene: TRBJ1-1; D gene: NA; V gene: TRBV20-1; clone size: many; CDR3 DNA: TGCAGTGCTAGAGATCGGTTAAAACAGTCTGACCGATCAGCTTTCTTT; CDR3 protein: CSARDRLKQSDRSAFF
J gene: TRBJ2-7; D gene: NA; V gene: TRBV12-3/TRBV12-4; clone size: NA; CDR3 DNA: TGTGCCAGCAGCGTTGTCCCCTTTGAGGCCCCTTCCTACGAGCAGTACTTC; CDR3 protein: CASSVVPFEAPSYEQYF
J gene: TRBJ2-4; D gene: NA; V gene: TRBV6-5; clone size: many; CDR3 DNA: TGTGCCCCTGATGGGCTAAAAACAACCTCGGGAAACATTCAGTACTTC; CDR3 protein: CAPDGLKTTSGNIQYF
J gene: TRBJ1-2; D gene: NA; V gene: TRBV12-3/TRBV12-4; clone size: many; CDR3 DNA: TGTGCCAGCAGTTTAGCTGCTGAAGCCTATGGCTACACCTTC; CDR3 protein: CASSLAAEAYGYTF
J gene: TRBJ2-3; D gene: NA; V gene: TRBV5-6; clone size: many; CDR3 DNA: TGTGCCAGCAGCTTGGCCGGGTTAGGACCCACAGATACGCAGTATTTT; CDR3 protein: CASSLAGLGPTDTQYF
J gene: TRBJ2-7; D gene: NA; V gene: TRBV12-3/TRBV12-4; clone size: many; CDR3 DNA: TGTGCCAGCAGTTTGAGGCAGGGCGAAAGCGAGCAGTACTTC; CDR3 protein: CASSLRQGESEQYF
J gene: TRBJ2-1; D gene: NA; V gene: TRBV3-1; clone size: many; CDR3 DNA: TGTGCCAGCAGCCCTCTTGGGCTAGCCGAGGATGAGCAGTTCTTC; CDR3 protein: CASSPLGLAEDEQFF
J gene: TRBJ2-7; D gene: NA; V gene: TRBV12-3/TRBV12-4; clone size: many; CDR3 DNA: TGTGCCAGCAGTTTAGGGCACGAGCAGTACTTC; CDR3 protein: CASSLGHEQYF
J gene: TRBJ1-2; D gene: NA; V gene: TRBV5-1; clone size: many; CDR3 DNA: TGCGCCAGCCACCCAAGTGGGGGGGCGAGTGGCTACACCTTC; CDR3 protein: CASHPSGGASGYTF
J gene: TRBJ2-1; D gene: TRBD2; V gene: TRBV7-3; clone size: NA; CDR3 DNA: TGTGCCAGCAGCCCCCAGAGCGGGAGTCCCTACAATGAGCAGTTCTTC; CDR3 protein: CASSPQSGSPYNEQFF
J gene: TRBJ2-5; D gene: NA; V gene: TRBV20-1; clone size: few; CDR3 DNA: TGCAGTGCTTTAAGGGGTGTTGAGACCCAGTACTTC; CDR3 protein: CSALRGVETQYF
J gene: TRBJ2-2; D gene: TRBD1; V gene: TRBV7-2; clone size: NA; CDR3 DNA: TGTGCCAGCAGCCCCTGGACAGGGAACACCGGGGAGCTGTTTTTT; CDR3 protein: CASSPWTGNTGELFF